Listed below are T cell receptor beta chains from one sample, sequenced in a study of PD-1 blockade in mismatch repair-deficient tumors. The antigens of these receptors remain unknown. TCRdb's table, derived via immunoSEQ multiplex PCR, lists solely in-frame clones and lacks some. This sample has some 14,000 clones, with approximately 90% found just once. This specimen consisted of cells cultured in vitro, obtained from a patient treated with pembrolizumab. Every receptor here comes from an adult with mismatch repair-deficient cancer. The CDR3 runs from the conserved cysteine through the conserved F or W. The order of the fields is clone size, CDR3 length, J gene, D gene, V gene, CDR3 DNA, CDR3 protein. D genes are given only for firm matches. The size entry is marked missing in some rows and otherwise reads once, few, many or a size class.

>NA|14|TRBJ2-3|NA|TRBV7-9
TGTGCCAGCAGCCCCTTTAAGGGACTTCATACGCAGTATTTT
CASSPFKGLHTQYF
>NA|16|TRBJ1-6|NA|TRBV25-1
TGTGCCAGCAGTGAATTAAGGGGCTCCTATAATTCACCCCTCCACTTT
CASSELRGSYNSPLHF
>few|15|TRBJ2-1|NA|TRBV7-9
TGTGCCAGCAGCTTAACGCAGGGGACCTACAATGAGCAGTTCTTC
CASSLTQGTYNEQFF
>NA|14|TRBJ1-2|NA|TRBV28
TGTGCCAGCAGTTTGCGCCCGCAGAACTATGGCTACACCTTC
CASSLRPQNYGYTF
>few|11|TRBJ2-7|NA|TRBV28
TGTGCCAGCAGTTTGTGGTACGAGCAGTACTTC
CASSLWYEQYF
>NA|15|TRBJ2-1|TRBD2|TRBV4-2
TGTGCCAGCAGCCAAGATCGGACTAGCTACAATGAGCAGTTCTTC
CASSQDRTSYNEQFF
>NA|13|TRBJ2-5|NA|TRBV30
TGTGCCTGGAATTCCCAGGGGCAAGAGACCCAGTACTTC
CAWNSQGQETQYF
>NA|14|TRBJ1-2|NA|TRBV27
TGTGCCAGCAGCCGGATCTATTCCCCCTATGGCTACACCTTC
CASSRIYSPYGYTF
>NA|13|TRBJ2-7|TRBD2|TRBV6-1
TGTGCCAGCAGTGCGGGACTAGTTCTTGAGCAGTACTTC
CASSAGLVLEQYF
>NA|15|TRBJ2-7|NA|TRBV7-9
TGTGCCAGCAGCCTAGGGTCTTACTCCTCCTACGAGCAGTACTTC
CASSLGSYSSYEQYF
>NA|14|TRBJ1-6|NA|TRBV6-1
TGTGCCAGCAGTCAAGGACTGGGGAATTCACCCCTCCACTTT
CASSQGLGNSPLHF
>few|14|TRBJ1-3|NA|TRBV7-9
TGTGCCAGCAGCTATCAATCCTCTGGAAACACCATATATTTT
CASSYQSSGNTIYF